A selection of T cell receptor beta chains follows, all from one sample in a study of beta chain features in type 1 diabetes. Only in-frame clones appear in the TCRdb table, and some are missing; sequencing was by immunoSEQ multiplex PCR. In the table there are 810,000 or so clones, roughly a sixth of which are singletons. The sequenced sample consisted of naive CD4+ T cells from blood. The origin of the receptors is a woman aged 18-29 years in good health. Both conserved end residues are part of each CDR3. The order of the fields is clone size, J gene, V gene, D gene, CDR3 DNA, CDR3 protein. D genes are given only for firm matches. Size tells how often a clone was seen (once, few, many) or the class of an expanded clone, and some rows leave it out.

-,TRBJ2-7,TRBV14,TRBD1,TGTGCCAGCAGCCAACCGGGACAGGGCTTTTACGAGCAGTACTTC,CASSQPGQGFYEQYF
few,TRBJ1-4,TRBV5-6,-,TGTGCCAGCAGCGCCACAGGCGCAACTAATGAAAAACTGTTTTTT,CASSATGATNEKLFF
-,TRBJ2-3,TRBV5-1,-,TGCGCCAGCAGCTTCACAGGGCTAAGCACAGATACGCAGTATTTT,CASSFTGLSTDTQYF
-,TRBJ2-6,TRBV7-9,TRBD1,TGTGCCAGCATCAGGGGGTCTGGGGCCAACGTCCTGACTTTC,CASIRGSGANVLTF
-,TRBJ1-3,TRBV19,-,TGTGCCAGTAGTAGGGGGGCTGGAAACACCATATATTTT,CASSRGAGNTIYF
-,TRBJ2-3,TRBV7-3,-,TGTGCCAGCAGCCGCGGGGGCACAGATACGCAGTATTTT,CASSRGGTDTQYF
-,TRBJ2-7,TRBV2,-,TGTGCCAGCAGCGCTAATTCCTACGAGCAGTACTTC,CASSANSYEQYF
few,TRBJ2-1,TRBV11-3,-,TGTGCCAGCAGCTTAGATTCAGGGTACAATGAGCAGTTCTTC,CASSLDSGYNEQFF
few,TRBJ1-5,TRBV10-3,-,TGTGCCATCAGTGAAAGGTTAGATCAGCCCCAGCATTTT,CAISERLDQPQHF
-,TRBJ2-3,TRBV7-2,TRBD2,TGTGCCAGCAGCTTAGGCCCTAAACTAGCGGGAGTTTACGGTACGCAGTATTTT,CASSLGPKLAGVYGTQYF
-,TRBJ2-2,TRBV19,TRBD2,TGTGCCAGTAGTGGACTAGCAGTTAACACCGGGGAGCTGTTTTTT,CASSGLAVNTGELFF
few,TRBJ2-1,TRBV6-5,-,TGTGCCAGCAGTTACTTAGGTTTCTCCTACAATGAGCAGTTCTTC,CASSYLGFSYNEQFF
few,TRBJ2-2,TRBV19,-,TGTGCCAGTAGTTCAGGGGCGTCCACCGGGGAGCTGTTTTTT,CASSSGASTGELFF
-,TRBJ1-5,TRBV16,-,TGTGCCAGCAGCCCGCAAGGTAGGAATCAGCCCCAGCATTTT,CASSPQGRNQPQHF
few,TRBJ2-5,TRBV5-6,-,TGTGCCAGCAGCTTGGTGGGGGACACTTTGCAAGAGACCCAGTACTTC,CASSLVGDTLQETQYF
-,TRBJ2-2,TRBV7-3,-,TGTGCCAGCAGCTTATATGCCGTCCCGGAGGCCGGGGAGCTGTTTTTT,CASSLYAVPEAGELFF
-,TRBJ2-5,TRBV7-6,TRBD1,TGTGCCAGCAGCTTAGATCAGGGGGAATTTGGGGAGACCCAGTACTTC,CASSLDQGEFGETQYF
-,TRBJ2-3,TRBV2,-,TGTGCCAGCAGTAAAAATAAAAGGTCAGATACGCAGTATTTT,CASSKNKRSDTQYF
few,TRBJ1-2,TRBV28,TRBD1,TGTGCCACCGGGACAGGGGCTTACTATGGCTACACCTTC,CATGTGAYYGYTF
-,TRBJ2-7,TRBV18,-,TGTGCCAGCTCACCAAGAGGGCTTTACGAGCAGTACTTC,CASSPRGLYEQYF
few,TRBJ1-5,TRBV7-2,-,TGTGCCAGCAGCTACTATAATCAGCCCCAGCATTTT,CASSYYNQPQHF
few,TRBJ2-7,TRBV2,-,TGTGCCAGCAGTGAGAGGGCCGAGCAGTACTTC,CASSERAEQYF
-,TRBJ2-5,TRBV9,-,TGTGCCAGCAGTCCCGGGGAGCCAAAGGTGACCCAGTACTTC,CASSPGEPKVTQYF
few,TRBJ2-1,TRBV5-4,TRBD2,TGTGCCAGCAGCCCGAGCGGGGCGAGCTCCTACAATGAGCAGTTCTTC,CASSPSGASSYNEQFF
-,TRBJ1-5,TRBV6-1,-,TGTGCCAGCAGTGAATTTGATACCGTGGTGCAGCCCCAGCATTTT,CASSEFDTVVQPQHF
few,TRBJ2-1,TRBV27,TRBD2,TGTGCCAGCAGCGGCCTAAACACCAATCAAGGGACTAGCGGGAGGTGGGATGAGCAGTTCTTC,CASSGLNTNQGTSGRWDEQFF
few,TRBJ1-5,TRBV6-5,-,TGTGCCAGCAGTTGGACCCGACAGGGCAATCAGCCCCAGCATTTT,CASSWTRQGNQPQHF
-,TRBJ2-1,TRBV28,-,TGTGCCAGCAAAGAGATGGGAGCGTCCTACAATGAGCAGTTCTTC,CASKEMGASYNEQFF
-,TRBJ1-1,TRBV9,-,TGTGCCAGCAGCCTCCAGTCCAGGGGCGAACCTTTCTTT,CASSLQSRGEPFF
-,TRBJ2-2,TRBV29-1,-,TGCAGCGTCCTCGCGGGGCTCACCGGGGAGCTGTTTTTT,CSVLAGLTGELFF
-,TRBJ2-3,TRBV7-2,-,TGTGCCAGCAGCTTACAAACTAGGCCGGATACGCAGTATTTT,CASSLQTRPDTQYF
few,TRBJ1-5,TRBV7-8,-,TGTGCCAGCAGCTTAGTGTCAAATCAGCCCCAGCATTTT,CASSLVSNQPQHF
-,TRBJ1-1,TRBV6-5,-,TGTGCCAGCAGAAGGGGACTGAACACTGAAGCTTTCTTT,CASRRGLNTEAFF
-,TRBJ2-2,TRBV28,TRBD1,TGTGCTGGACAACCACAGGGGGCGGGCACCGGGGAGCTGTTTTTT,CAGQPQGAGTGELFF
-,TRBJ2-7,TRBV21-1,-,TGTGCCAGCAGCAATTCTAGCGGCCTAAACTACGAGCAGTACTTC,CASSNSSGLNYEQYF
few,TRBJ1-2,TRBV14,-,TGTGCCAGCAGCCCTCGGTTGGGGGTCAGCCCTTATGGCTACACCTTC,CASSPRLGVSPYGYTF
-,TRBJ2-7,TRBV5-1,-,TGCGCCAGCAGCTTGGCCCCTCCCTTCTACGAGCAGTACTTC,CASSLAPPFYEQYF
-,TRBJ2-1,TRBV7-3,-,TGTGCCAGCAGCTTGTCGACAGGCAATGAGCAGTTCTTC,CASSLSTGNEQFF
-,TRBJ2-5,TRBV7-2,-,TGTGCCAGCAGCCACGGATCGGGGACCCAGTACTTC,CASSHGSGTQYF
-,TRBJ2-1,TRBV27,TRBD1,TGTGCCAGCAGCCGGGACAGGGGGCGGGGAGATGAGCAGTTCTTC,CASSRDRGRGDEQFF
few,TRBJ2-1,TRBV19,-,TGTGCCAGTAAAATGACAGGCGCCCTCAATGAGCAGTTCTTC,CASKMTGALNEQFF
-,TRBJ2-2,TRBV11-2,-,TGTGCCAGCAGCTTCAAACACGCGGGAACGGGGGAGCTGTTTTTT,CASSFKHAGTGELFF
few,TRBJ2-7,TRBV15,TRBD2,TGTGCCACCAGCAGAGAATTACTAGCGGGAGTCTCCTACGAGCAGTACTTC,CATSRELLAGVSYEQYF
few,TRBJ2-7,TRBV5-1,-,TGCGCCAGCAGCTTGAACAAACAATACGAGCAGTACTTC,CASSLNKQYEQYF
few,TRBJ1-4,TRBV5-6,-,TGTGCCAGCAGTCACCGACAGCAAAACCTAGAAAAACTGTTTTTT,CASSHRQQNLEKLFF
-,TRBJ1-1,TRBV29-1,-,TGCAGCGTACGAAGACTGAAAGGGACGGGGCCAGTGAACACTGAAGCTTTCTTT,CSVRRLKGTGPVNTEAFF
few,TRBJ2-5,TRBV2,TRBD2,TGTGCCAGCAGTGGCGCCGGGACTAGCGGGAGTAAGACCCAGTACTTC,CASSGAGTSGSKTQYF
few,TRBJ2-7,TRBV10-3,TRBD1,TGTGCCATCGCAGCCGGGACAGCGTACGAGCAGTACTTC,CAIAAGTAYEQYF
-,TRBJ2-3,TRBV5-4,TRBD2,TGTGCCAGCAGCAAAGCGGGAGGGGATACAGATACGCAGTATTTT,CASSKAGGDTDTQYF
few,TRBJ2-4,TRBV10-3,TRBD1,TGTGCCATCAGTGAGTCTGGGACAGGGTTGGACATTCAGTACTTC,CAISESGTGLDIQYF
few,TRBJ1-2,TRBV29-1,-,TGCAGCGTTGAATCTTATGGCTACACCTTC,CSVESYGYTF
few,TRBJ2-4,TRBV29-1,-,TGCAGCGTTGTAACGGGGATGAACATTCAGTACTTC,CSVVTGMNIQYF
once,TRBJ1-5,TRBV28,-,TGTGCCAGCGGAAACGCGGGGAATCAGCCCCAGCATTTT,CASGNAGNQPQHF